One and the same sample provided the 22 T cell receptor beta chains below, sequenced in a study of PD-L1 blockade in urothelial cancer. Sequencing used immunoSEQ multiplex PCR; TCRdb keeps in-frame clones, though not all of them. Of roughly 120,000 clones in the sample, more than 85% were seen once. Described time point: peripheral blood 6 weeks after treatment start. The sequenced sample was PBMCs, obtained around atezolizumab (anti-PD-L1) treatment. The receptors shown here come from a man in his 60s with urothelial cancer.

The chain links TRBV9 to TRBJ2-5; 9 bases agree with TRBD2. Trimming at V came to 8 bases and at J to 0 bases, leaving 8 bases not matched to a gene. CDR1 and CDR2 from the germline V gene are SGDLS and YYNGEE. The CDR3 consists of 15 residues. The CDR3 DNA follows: TGTGCCAGTGCTAGGGCGGGGGGGTACCAAGAGACCCAGTACTTC. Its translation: CASARAGGYQETQYF.

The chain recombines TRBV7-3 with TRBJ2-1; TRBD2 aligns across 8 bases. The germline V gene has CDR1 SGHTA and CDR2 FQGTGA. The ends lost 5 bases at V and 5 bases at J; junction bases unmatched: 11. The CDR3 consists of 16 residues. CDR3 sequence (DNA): TGTGCCAGCAGCCCCCGGGGGGGCGGGGCAGACAATGAGCAGTTCTTC. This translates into CASSPRGGGADNEQFF. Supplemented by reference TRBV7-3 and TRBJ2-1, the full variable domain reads GAGVSQTPSNKVTEKGKYVELRCDPISGHTALYWYRQSLGQGPEFLIYFQGTGAADDSGLPNDRFFAVRPEGSVSTLKIQRTERGDSAVYLCASSPRGGGADNEQFFGPGTRLTVL.

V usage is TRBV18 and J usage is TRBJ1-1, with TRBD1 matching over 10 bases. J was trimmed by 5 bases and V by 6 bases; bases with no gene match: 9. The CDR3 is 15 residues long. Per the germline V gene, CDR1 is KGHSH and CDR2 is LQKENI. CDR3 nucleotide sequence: TGTGCCAGCTCGAAGACAGGGGGCGCATATACTGAAGCTTTCTTT. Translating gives CASSKTGGAYTEAFF.

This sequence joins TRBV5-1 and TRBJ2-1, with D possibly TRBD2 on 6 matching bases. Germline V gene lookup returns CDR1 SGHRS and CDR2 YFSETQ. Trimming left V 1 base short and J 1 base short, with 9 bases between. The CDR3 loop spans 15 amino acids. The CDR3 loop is CASSLSSESYNEQFF. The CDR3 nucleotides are TGCGCCAGCAGCTTGTCTAGCGAGTCCTACAATGAGCAGTTCTTC.

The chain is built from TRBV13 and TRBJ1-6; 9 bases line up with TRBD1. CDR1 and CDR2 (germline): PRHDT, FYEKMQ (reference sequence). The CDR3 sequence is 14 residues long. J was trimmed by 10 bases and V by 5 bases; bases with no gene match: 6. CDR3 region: CASSNRDRDSPLHF. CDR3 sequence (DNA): TGTGCCAGCAGCAACCGGGACAGGGACTCACCCCTCCACTTT.

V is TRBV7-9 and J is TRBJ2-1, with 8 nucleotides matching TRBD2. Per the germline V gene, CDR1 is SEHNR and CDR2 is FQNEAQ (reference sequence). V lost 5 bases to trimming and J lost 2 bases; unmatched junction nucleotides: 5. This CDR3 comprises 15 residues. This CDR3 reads CASSRREAPYNEQFF. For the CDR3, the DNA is TGTGCCAGCAGCCGGCGGGAGGCCCCCTACAATGAGCAGTTCTTC.

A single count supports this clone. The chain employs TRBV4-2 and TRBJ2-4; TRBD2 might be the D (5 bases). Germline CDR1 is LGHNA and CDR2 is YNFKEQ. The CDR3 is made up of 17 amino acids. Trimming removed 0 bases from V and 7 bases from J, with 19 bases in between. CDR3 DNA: TGTGCCAGCAGCCAAGATTCGGGGAGTTTGAGTCGGAACATTCAGTACTTC. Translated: CASSQDSGSLSRNIQYF.

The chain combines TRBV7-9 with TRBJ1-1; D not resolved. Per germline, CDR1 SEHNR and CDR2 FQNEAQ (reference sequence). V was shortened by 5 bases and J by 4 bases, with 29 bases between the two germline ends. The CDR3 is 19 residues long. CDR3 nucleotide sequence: TGTGCCAGCAGCCCCGGCATGGGCACCCTGAACTGGGTGATCACTGAAGCTTTCTTT. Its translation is CASSPGMGTLNWVITEAFF.

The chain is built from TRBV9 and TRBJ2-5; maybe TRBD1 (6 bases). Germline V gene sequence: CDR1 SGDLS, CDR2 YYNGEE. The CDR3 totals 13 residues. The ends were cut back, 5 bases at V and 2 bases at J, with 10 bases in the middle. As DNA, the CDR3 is TGTGCCAGCAGTACAGGGTCTCAAGAGACCCAGTACTTC. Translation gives CASSTGSQETQYF.

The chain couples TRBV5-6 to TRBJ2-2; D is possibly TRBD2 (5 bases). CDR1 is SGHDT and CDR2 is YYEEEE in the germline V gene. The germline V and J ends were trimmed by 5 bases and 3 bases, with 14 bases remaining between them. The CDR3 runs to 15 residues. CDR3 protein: CASSLGREYTGELFF. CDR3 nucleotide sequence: TGTGCCAGCAGTTTAGGAAGGGAGTACACCGGGGAGCTGTTTTTT.

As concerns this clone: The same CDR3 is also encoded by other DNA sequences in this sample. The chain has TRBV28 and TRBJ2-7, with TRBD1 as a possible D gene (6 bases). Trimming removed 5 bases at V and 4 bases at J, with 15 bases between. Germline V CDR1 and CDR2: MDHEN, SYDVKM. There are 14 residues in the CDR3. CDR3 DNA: TGTGCCAGCAGTGATCCGGGACACCCATACGAGCAGTACTTC. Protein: CASSDPGHPYEQYF.

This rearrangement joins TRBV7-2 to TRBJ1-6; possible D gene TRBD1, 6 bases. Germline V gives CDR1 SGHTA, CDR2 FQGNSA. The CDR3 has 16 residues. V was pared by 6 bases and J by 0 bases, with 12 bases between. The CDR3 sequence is CASRDRGSSYNSPLHF. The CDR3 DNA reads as TGTGCCAGCAGGGACAGAGGAAGCTCCTATAATTCACCCCTCCACTTT.

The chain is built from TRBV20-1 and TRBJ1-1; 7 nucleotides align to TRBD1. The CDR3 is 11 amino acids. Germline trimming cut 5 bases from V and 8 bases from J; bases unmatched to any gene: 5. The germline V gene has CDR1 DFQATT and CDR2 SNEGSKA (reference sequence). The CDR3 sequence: CSAHRDREAFF. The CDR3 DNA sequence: TGCAGTGCTCACCGGGACAGAGAAGCTTTCTTT.

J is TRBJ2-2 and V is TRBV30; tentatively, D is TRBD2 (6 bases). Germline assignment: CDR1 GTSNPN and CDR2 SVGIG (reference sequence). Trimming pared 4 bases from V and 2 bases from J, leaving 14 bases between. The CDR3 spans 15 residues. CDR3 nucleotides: TGTGCCTGGACCCACGGGGGAACTAACACCGGGGAGCTGTTTTTT. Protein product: CAWTHGGTNTGELFF.

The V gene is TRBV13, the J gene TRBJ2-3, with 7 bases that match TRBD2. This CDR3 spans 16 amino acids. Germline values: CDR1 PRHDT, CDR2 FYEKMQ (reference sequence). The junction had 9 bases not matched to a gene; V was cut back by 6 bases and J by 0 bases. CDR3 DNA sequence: TGTGCCAGCAGACGCAGTGGGGGGGGAAGCACAGATACGCAGTATTTT. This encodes CASRRSGGGSTDTQYF.

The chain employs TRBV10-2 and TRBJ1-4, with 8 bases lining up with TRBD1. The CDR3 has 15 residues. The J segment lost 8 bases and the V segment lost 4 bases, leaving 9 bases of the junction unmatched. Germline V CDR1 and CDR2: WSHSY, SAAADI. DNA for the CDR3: TGCGCCAGCAGTGGAGGGAGGACAGGGAACGAAAAACTGTTTTTT. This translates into CASSGGRTGNEKLFF.

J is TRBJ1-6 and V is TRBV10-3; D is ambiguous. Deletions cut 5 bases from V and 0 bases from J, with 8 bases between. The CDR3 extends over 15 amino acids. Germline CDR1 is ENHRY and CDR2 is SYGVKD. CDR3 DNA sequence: TGTGCCATCAGTAGGGAGAGCTCCTATAATTCACCCCTCCACTTT. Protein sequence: CAISRESSYNSPLHF.

CDR3 residues: CASIIQGPGELFF. The CDR3 nucleotides are TGTGCCAGCATTATACAGGGACCCGGGGAGCTGTTTTTT. The chain joins TRBV28 to TRBJ2-2; the D gene is possibly TRBD1 (6 bases). Trimming cost V 7 bases and J 6 bases, with 12 bases left between them. CDR3 length equals 13 residues. Per germline, CDR1 MDHEN and CDR2 SYDVKM.

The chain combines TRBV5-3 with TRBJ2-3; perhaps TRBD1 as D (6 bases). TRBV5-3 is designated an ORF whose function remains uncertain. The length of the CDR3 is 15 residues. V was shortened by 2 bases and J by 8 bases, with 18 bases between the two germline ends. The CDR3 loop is CARSFLGRGRGTQYF. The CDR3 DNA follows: TGTGCCAGAAGCTTTCTGGGCAGGGGACGAGGTACGCAGTATTTT.

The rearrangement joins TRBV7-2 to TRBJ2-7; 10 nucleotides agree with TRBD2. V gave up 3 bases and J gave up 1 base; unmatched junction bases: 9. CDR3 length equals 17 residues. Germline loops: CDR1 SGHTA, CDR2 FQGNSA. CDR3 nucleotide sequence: TGTGCCAGCAGCTTGCGACTACGGACTAGCGGATCCTACGAGCAGTACTTC. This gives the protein CASSLRLRTSGSYEQYF. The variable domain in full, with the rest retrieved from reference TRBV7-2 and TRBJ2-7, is GAGVSQSPSNKVTEKGKDVELRCDPISGHTALYWYRQSLGQGLEFLIYFQGNSAPDKSGLPSDRFSAERTGGSVSTLTIQRTQQEDSAVYLCASSLRLRTSGSYEQYFGPGTRLTVT.

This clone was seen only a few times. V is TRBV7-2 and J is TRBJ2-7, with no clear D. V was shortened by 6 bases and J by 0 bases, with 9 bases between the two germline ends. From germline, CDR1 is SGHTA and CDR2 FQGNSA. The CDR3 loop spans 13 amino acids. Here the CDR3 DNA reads TGTGCCAGCAGGCGGAGCCCCTCCTACGAGCAGTACTTC. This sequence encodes CASRRSPSYEQYF. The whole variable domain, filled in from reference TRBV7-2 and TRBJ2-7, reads GAGVSQSPSNKVTEKGKDVELRCDPISGHTALYWYRQSLGQGLEFLIYFQGNSAPDKSGLPSDRFSAERTGGSVSTLTIQRTQQEDSAVYLCASRRSPSYEQYFGPGTRLTVT.

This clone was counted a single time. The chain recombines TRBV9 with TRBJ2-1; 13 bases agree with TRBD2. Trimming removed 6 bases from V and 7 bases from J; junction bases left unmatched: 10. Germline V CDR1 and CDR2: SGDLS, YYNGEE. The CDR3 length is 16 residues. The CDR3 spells CASTVGGTSGVNEQFF. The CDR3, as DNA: TGTGCCAGCACCGTGGGGGGGACTAGCGGGGTGAATGAGCAGTTCTTC.